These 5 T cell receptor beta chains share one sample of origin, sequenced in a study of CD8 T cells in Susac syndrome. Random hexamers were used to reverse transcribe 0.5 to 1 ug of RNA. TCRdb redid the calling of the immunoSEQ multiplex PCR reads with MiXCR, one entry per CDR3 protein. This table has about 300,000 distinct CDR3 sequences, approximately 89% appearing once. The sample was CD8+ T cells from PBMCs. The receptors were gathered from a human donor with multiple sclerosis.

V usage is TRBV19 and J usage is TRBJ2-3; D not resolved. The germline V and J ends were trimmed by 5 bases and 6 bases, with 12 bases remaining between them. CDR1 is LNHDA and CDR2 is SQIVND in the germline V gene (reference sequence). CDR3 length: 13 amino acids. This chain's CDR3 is CASSQPPDDTQYF. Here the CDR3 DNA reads TGTGCCAGTAGTCAACCCCCCGATGATACGCAGTATTTT.

CDR3 sequence: CATSSGLGEQYF. As DNA, the CDR3 is TGTGCCACCAGTTCAGGGCTGGGCGAGCAGTACTTC. The rearrangement links TRBV24-1 to TRBJ2-7, with TRBD1 as a possible D gene (5 bases). Germline V lookup: CDR1 KGHDR, CDR2 SFDVKD. The CDR3 has 12 amino acids. Trimming removed 6 bases at V and 6 bases at J, with 11 bases between.

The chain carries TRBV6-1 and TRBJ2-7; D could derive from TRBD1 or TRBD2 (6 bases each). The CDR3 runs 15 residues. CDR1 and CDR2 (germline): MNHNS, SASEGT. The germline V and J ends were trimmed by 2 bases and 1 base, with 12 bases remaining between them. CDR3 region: CASSELTGASYEQYF. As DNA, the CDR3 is TGTGCCAGCAGTGAACTAACGGGGGCTTCCTACGAGCAGTACTTC.

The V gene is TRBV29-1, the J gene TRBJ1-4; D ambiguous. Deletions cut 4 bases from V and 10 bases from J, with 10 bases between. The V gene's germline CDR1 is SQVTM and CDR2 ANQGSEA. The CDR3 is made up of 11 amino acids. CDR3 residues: CSVVEGGKLFF. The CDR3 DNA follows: TGCAGCGTTGTCGAGGGTGGAAAACTGTTTTTT.

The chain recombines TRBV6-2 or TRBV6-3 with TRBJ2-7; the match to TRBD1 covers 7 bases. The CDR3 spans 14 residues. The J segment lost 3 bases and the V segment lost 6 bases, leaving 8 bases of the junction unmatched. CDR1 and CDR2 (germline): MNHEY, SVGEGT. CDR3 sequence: CASRGWDSNYEQYF. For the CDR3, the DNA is TGTGCCAGCAGAGGGTGGGACAGCAACTACGAGCAGTACTTC.